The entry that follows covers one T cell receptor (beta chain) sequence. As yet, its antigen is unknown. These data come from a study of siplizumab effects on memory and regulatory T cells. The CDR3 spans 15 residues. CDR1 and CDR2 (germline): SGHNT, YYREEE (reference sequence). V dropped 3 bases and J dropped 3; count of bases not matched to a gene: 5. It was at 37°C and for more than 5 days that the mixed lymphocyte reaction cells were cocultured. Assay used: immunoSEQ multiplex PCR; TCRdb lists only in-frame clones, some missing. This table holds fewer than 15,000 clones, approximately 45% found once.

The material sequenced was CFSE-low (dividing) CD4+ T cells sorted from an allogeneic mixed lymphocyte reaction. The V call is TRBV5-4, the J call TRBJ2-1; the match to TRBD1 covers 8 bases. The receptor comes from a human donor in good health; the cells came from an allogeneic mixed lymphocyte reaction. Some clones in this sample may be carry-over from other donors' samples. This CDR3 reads CASSSDRVSYNEQFF. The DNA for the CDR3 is TGTGCCAGCAGCTCGGACAGGGTTAGCTACAATGAGCAGTTCTTC.